Only one count was recorded for the clone carrying this T cell receptor beta chain. In the original processing: Scientists estimated how many nucleated cells there were by amplifying reference gene primers. TCRdb keeps only in-frame clones here, not all; method: immunoSEQ multiplex PCR. V and J calls and clone size are given by that table; D and trimming were obtained from the DNA. This sample carries over 65,000 clones, around 82% of them seen once, and the ten largest clones take about 16%. These data come from a study of blood T cell repertoires in COVID-19. Study details: Nucleic acid was either cDNA or gDNA, and it came from T cells, B-cell-depleted T cells, or PBMCs.

The CDR3 consists of 14 residues. Trimming stripped 5 bases from V and 5 bases from J, with 13 bases between. CDR1 and CDR2 (germline): SGHTA, FQGNSA. What was sequenced was peripheral blood. V and J are TRBV7-2 and TRBJ1-5; no definite D call. The origin of this receptor is a man aged 80 or over with active COVID-19. CDR3 in DNA: TGTGCCAGCAGCCTAGGACCTCGGGATCAGCCCCAGCATTTT. Translating gives CASSLGPRDQPQHF.